The rows below give T cell receptor beta chains drawn from one sample of a study of T cells in localized non-small cell lung cancer. Sequencing used immunoSEQ multiplex PCR; TCRdb keeps in-frame clones, though not all of them. The sample lists 25,000 to 35,000 clones; roughly 80% were seen once. The specimen was peripheral blood mononuclear cells, collected before any cancer treatment. These receptor sequences come from a man between 40 and 75 years old with stage III lung adenocarcinoma. Both conserved end residues are part of each CDR3. D genes are given only for firm matches. Size is stated for part of the rows, as once, few or many counts, or as a class when the clone is expanded.

clone_size	v_call	d_call	j_call	cdr3_aa	cdr3_nt
-	TRBV19	-	TRBJ1-1	CASSILWQGGTEAFF	TGTGCCAGTAGTATACTATGGCAGGGAGGCACTGAAGCTTTCTTT
-	TRBV7-2	-	TRBJ1-2	CASSLSVGGHGYTF	TGTGCCAGCAGCTTATCCGTGGGGGGCCATGGCTACACCTTC
-	TRBV28	-	TRBJ1-2	CASSFSSRALGYTF	TGTGCCAGCAGTTTTAGCTCCAGGGCTCTAGGCTACACCTTC
-	TRBV18	-	TRBJ2-3	CASSPNTDTQYF	TGTGCCAGCTCACCGAACACAGATACGCAGTATTTT
few	TRBV6-6	-	TRBJ1-1	CASSYTRINTEAFF	TGTGCCAGCAGTTATACGAGGATTAACACTGAAGCTTTCTTT
-	TRBV11-1	-	TRBJ2-1	CASSPSSYNEQFF	TGTGCCAGCAGCCCGAGCTCCTACAATGAGCAGTTCTTC
-	TRBV10-1	-	TRBJ1-1	CASSEGPGWTEAFF	TGCGCCAGCAGTGAGGGCCCGGGTTGGACTGAAGCTTTCTTT
-	TRBV13	TRBD1	TRBJ1-2	CASSSGTGGTYGYTF	TGTGCCAGCAGCTCGGGGACAGGGGGCACCTATGGCTACACCTTC
-	TRBV12-5	-	TRBJ2-2	CASGGGTGELFF	TGTGCTAGTGGAGGGGGCACCGGGGAGCTGTTTTTT
-	TRBV10-3	-	TRBJ2-2	CATQHRDITGELFF	TGTGCCACTCAACACAGGGACATCACCGGGGAGCTGTTTTTT
-	TRBV27	TRBD1	TRBJ2-1	CASSRIGTGVLYNEQFF	TGTGCCAGCAGCCGCATCGGGACAGGGGTCCTGTACAATGAGCAGTTCTTC
-	TRBV7-9	-	TRBJ2-5	CASSFYRQQETQYF	TGTGCCAGCAGCTTCTATCGACAGCAAGAGACCCAGTACTTC
few	TRBV4-2	TRBD2	TRBJ2-7	CASSQDPTSGSSYEQYF	TGTGCCAGCAGCCAAGACCCTACTAGCGGGAGCTCCTACGAGCAGTACTTC
-	TRBV19	-	TRBJ1-6	CASTGVGASSYNSPLHF	TGTGCCAGTACCGGCGTTGGAGCGAGCTCCTATAATTCACCCCTCCACTTT
-	TRBV2	TRBD1	TRBJ1-1	CASMDRGNTEAFF	TGTGCCAGCATGGACAGGGGGAACACTGAAGCTTTCTTT
-	TRBV14	-	TRBJ2-7	CASREQGRGYEQYF	TGTGCCAGCAGAGAACAAGGTCGGGGCTACGAGCAGTACTTC
-	TRBV7-9	-	TRBJ1-1	CASSLGGVSTEAFF	TGTGCCAGCAGCTTAGGAGGGGTCAGCACTGAAGCTTTCTTT
-	TRBV28	-	TRBJ2-5	CASSSFTGTEETQYF	TGTGCCAGCAGTTCCTTCACCGGGACCGAAGAGACCCAGTACTTC
-	TRBV27	TRBD1	TRBJ2-5	CASSWGQYQETQYF	TGTGCCAGCAGTTGGGGACAGTACCAAGAGACCCAGTACTTC
-	TRBV7-8	-	TRBJ1-5	CASSLGGARSNQPQHF	TGTGCCAGCAGCTTAGGGGGGGCTCGTAGCAATCAGCCCCAGCATTTT
-	TRBV30	-	TRBJ1-5	CAWRLDRDTPQHF	TGTGCCTGGAGGCTAGACCGGGACACGCCCCAGCATTTT
-	TRBV20-1	-	TRBJ1-2	CSAPNYGYTF	TGCAGTGCTCCTAACTATGGCTACACCTTC
-	TRBV10-1	-	TRBJ2-3	CASSESLSTDTQYF	TGCGCCAGCAGTGAGTCCTTAAGCACAGATACGCAGTATTTT
few	TRBV19	-	TRBJ1-2	CASRSGVGYTF	TGTGCCAGTAGATCAGGGGTTGGCTACACCTTC
-	TRBV28	TRBD2	TRBJ2-3	CASRTSGADTQYF	TGTGCCAGCAGGACGAGCGGGGCAGATACGCAGTATTTT
-	TRBV29-1	-	TRBJ2-4	CSVEGGATRAKNIQYF	TGCAGCGTTGAAGGGGGGGCCACTAGAGCCAAAAACATTCAGTACTTC
-	TRBV9	-	TRBJ2-3	CASSVVSGRTDTQYF	TGTGCCAGCAGCGTAGTTAGTGGGCGCACAGATACGCAGTATTTT
-	TRBV2	-	TRBJ2-2	CASSATGTGELFF	TGTGCCAGCAGCGCTACAGGCACCGGGGAGCTGTTTTTT
once	TRBV6-1	TRBD1	TRBJ1-1	CASSESAGGAFF	TGTGCCAGCAGTGAATCAGCAGGGGGAGCTTTCTTT
few	TRBV7-9	TRBD1	TRBJ1-2	CASSLDRGHYGYTF	TGTGCCAGCAGCCTCGACAGGGGGCATTATGGCTACACCTTC
-	TRBV28	-	TRBJ2-5	CATSPLEGQQTQYF	TGTGCCACCAGCCCTCTGGAGGGTCAGCAGACCCAGTACTTC
-	TRBV28	-	TRBJ1-1	CASSLRGPTEAFF	TGTGCCAGCAGTTTGCGGGGACCCACTGAAGCTTTCTTT
-	TRBV4-1	-	TRBJ1-5	CASSLPPGPQHF	TGCGCCAGCAGCCTCCCACCGGGTCCCCAGCATTTT
-	TRBV6-5	-	TRBJ1-1	CASSYSIRSLGTEAFF	TGTGCCAGCAGTTACTCAATACGGAGTTTGGGAACTGAAGCTTTCTTT
-	TRBV6-6	-	TRBJ2-3	CASRPWTGFNDTQYF	TGTGCCAGCAGACCTTGGACGGGATTTAATGATACGCAGTATTTT
-	TRBV6-4	TRBD1	TRBJ1-1	CASSADRGEAFF	TGTGCCAGCAGTGCGGACAGGGGGGAAGCTTTCTTT
-	TRBV11-1	TRBD1	TRBJ2-3	CASSQDRGMQYF	TGTGCCAGCAGCCAGGACAGGGGAATGCAGTATTTT
-	TRBV5-4	TRBD2	TRBJ2-5	CASSLRLAGYETQYF	TGTGCCAGCAGCTTAAGACTAGCGGGATACGAGACCCAGTACTTC
-	TRBV25-1	-	TRBJ1-5	CASSGAGDSNQPQHF	TGTGCCAGCAGTGGGGCTGGAGATAGCAATCAGCCCCAGCATTTT
-	TRBV4-1	-	TRBJ2-1	CASSQGVGYEQFF	TGCGCCAGCAGCCAGGGGGTAGGGTATGAGCAGTTCTTC